The 15 T cell receptor beta chains in this list originate from one sample, sequenced in a study of shared clonotypes between healthy human individuals. Here immunoSEQ multiplex PCR was the method, and the copy in TCRdb shows in-frame clones only, minus some. The data contain about 380,000 clones, about 96% of them singletons. The source material was memory CD8+ T cells sorted from blood. Subset: CD45RO+ cells pooled with CCR7-negative TemRA cells. These receptors all stem from a man aged 25 to 40 in good health.

This clone was seen once. The chain employs TRBV15 and TRBJ1-4; 8 bases are shared with TRBD1. Germline CDR1 and CDR2: LNHNV and YYDKDF (reference sequence). The CDR3 contains 15 residues. The J segment lost 7 bases and the V segment lost 3 bases, leaving 7 bases of the junction unmatched. The CDR3 here is CATSRDRAFSEKLFF. In nucleotides, the CDR3 is TGTGCCACCAGCAGGGACAGGGCGTTTAGTGAAAAACTGTTTTTT.

The CDR3 DNA is TGCGCCAGCAGGACAGACCAAGAGACCCAGTACTTC. Encoded protein: CASRTDQETQYF. The chain links TRBV5-1 to TRBJ2-5, with a possible D match to TRBD1 (5 bases). This CDR3 has 12 amino acids. Trimming pared 5 bases from V and 0 bases from J, leaving 5 bases between. Per the germline V gene, CDR1 is SGHRS and CDR2 is YFSETQ.

The chain carries TRBV7-9 and TRBJ2-7; D tentatively reads TRBD1 or TRBD2 (5 bases each). V was trimmed by 2 bases and J by 5 bases, leaving 13 bases between them. Germline V gene sequence: CDR1 SEHNR, CDR2 FQNEAQ (reference sequence). The CDR3 sequence is 14 residues long. CDR3 protein: CASSLSREFHEQYF. As DNA, the CDR3 is TGTGCCAGCAGCTTATCCAGGGAGTTCCACGAGCAGTACTTC.

The chain is built from TRBV6-5 and TRBJ2-2, with a weak D call TRBD1 (6 bases). The V gene's germline CDR1 is MNHEY and CDR2 SVGAGI. This CDR3 region has 13 residues. Trimming took off 6 bases at V and 6 bases at J, with 11 bases between the two ends. CDR3 DNA sequence: TGTGCCAGCAGGTCAGGGGACGCCGGGGAGCTGTTTTTT. It is translated as CASRSGDAGELFF.

The genes are TRBV6-5 and TRBJ2-7, with no clear D. Germline CDR1 reads MNHEY; CDR2 reads SVGAGI. The CDR3 length is 15 residues. Trimming cost V 0 bases and J 2 bases, with 11 bases left between them. The CDR3 here is CASSYSIGETYEQYF. CDR3 nucleotides: TGTGCCAGCAGTTACTCGATTGGGGAAACCTACGAGCAGTACTTC.

The chain is built from TRBV11-1 and TRBJ2-5, with 7 bases fitting TRBD1. This CDR3 has 13 residues. Looked up from germline, CDR1 is SGHAT and CDR2 is FQDESV (reference sequence). With V trimmed by 5 bases and J by 3 bases, 3 bases remained unmatched. The CDR3 coding sequence is TGTGCCAGCAGCCCCGGGACAGAAGAGACCCAGTACTTC. This sequence encodes CASSPGTEETQYF.

The gene calls are TRBV7-6 and TRBJ2-1; TRBD2 agrees at 8 bases. V shed 2 bases and J 0 bases; nucleotides not matched to a gene: 0. The CDR3 runs 15 residues. Germline CDR1 and CDR2: SGHVS and FNYEAQ. The CDR3 sequence is CASSLSGSSYNEQFF. CDR3 DNA: TGTGCCAGCAGCTTAAGCGGGAGCTCCTACAATGAGCAGTTCTTC.

This chain connects TRBV9 to TRBJ1-4; D may be TRBD1 (6 bases). CDR3 length: 12 amino acids. Germline V gene lookup returns CDR1 SGDLS and CDR2 YYNGEE. Deletions cut 3 bases from V and 10 bases from J, with 10 bases between. CDR3 sequence reads: CASSEEGGKLFF. The DNA of the CDR3 is TGTGCCAGCAGCGAAGAGGGGGGAAAACTGTTTTTT.

V gene TRBV4-1 combines with J gene TRBJ2-3, with D perhaps matching TRBD1 or TRBD2 (5 bases each). V gave up 2 bases and J gave up 5 bases, with 11 bases separating them. Looked up from germline, CDR1 is MGHRA and CDR2 is YSYEKL. The CDR3 is 14 amino acids. CDR3 sequence: CASSQPRDQDTQYF. Written as DNA, the CDR3 is TGCGCCAGCAGCCAACCCCGGGACCAAGATACGCAGTATTTT.

The chain links TRBV11-3 to TRBJ1-1; D gene unclear. Trimming cost V 3 bases and J 10 bases, with 12 bases left between them. The CDR3 spans 12 residues. CDR1 and CDR2 from the germline V gene are SGHNT and YENEEA. Here the CDR3 reads CASSFIYSGAFF. The CDR3 DNA reads as TGTGCCAGCAGCTTTATTTACTCGGGAGCTTTCTTT.

This rearrangement joins TRBV30 to TRBJ1-6, with D maybe TRBD1 (6 bases). CDR1 is GTSNPN, CDR2 SVGIG, per germline (reference sequence). The CDR3 extends over 15 amino acids. V was pared by 2 bases and J by 9 bases, with 17 bases between. CDR3 residues: CAWSSLSGAGSPLHF. CDR3 bases: TGTGCCTGGAGTTCGTTGTCGGGGGCCGGTTCACCCCTCCACTTT.

The chain uses TRBV7-3 and TRBJ2-7, with a tentative D call TRBD2 (5 bases). The CDR3 length is 14 residues. Germline V lookup: CDR1 SGHTA, CDR2 FQGTGA. With 5 bases removed from V and 6 bases from J, the gap between germline ends came to 17 bases. This CDR3 is CASSPNGVSGEQYF. The CDR3 DNA reads TGTGCCAGCAGCCCTAACGGGGTATCCGGCGAGCAGTACTTC.

This clone was observed a single time. The chain is built from TRBV30 and TRBJ2-5, with D tentatively TRBD2 (6 bases). Between the trimmed V and J ends, which lost 4 bases and 5 bases, there was a span of 17 bases. CDR1 is GTSNPN, CDR2 SVGIG, per germline (reference sequence). This CDR3 contains 14 residues. Here the CDR3 DNA reads TGTGCCTGGATAGGTGAAGGGACTCGGGAGACCCAGTACTTC. Translating gives CAWIGEGTRETQYF. Together with reference TRBV30 and TRBJ2-5, the CDR3 gives the full variable domain: SQTIHQWPATLVQPVGSPLSLECTVEGTSNPNLYWYRQAAGRGLQLLFYSVGIGQISSEVPQNLSASRPQDRQFILSSKKLLLSDSGFYLCAWIGEGTRETQYFGPGTRLLVL.

This chain joins TRBV11-2 and TRBJ2-7; 8 positions match TRBD2. V gave up 3 bases and J gave up 0 bases; unmatched junction bases: 1. This CDR3 is 14 amino acids long. Per germline, CDR1 SGHAT and CDR2 FQNNGV. CDR3 residues: CASSFGTSSYEQYF. The CDR3 bases are TGTGCCAGCAGCTTCGGGACTAGCTCCTACGAGCAGTACTTC.

This clone was seen once. This chain joins TRBV15 and TRBJ2-2; D is uncertain. Germline V lookup: CDR1 LNHNV, CDR2 YYDKDF (reference sequence). The CDR3 consists of 16 residues. Trimming took off 4 bases at V and 0 bases at J, with 12 bases between the two ends. CDR3 amino acids: CATSMSRRPNTGELFF. As DNA, the CDR3 is TGTGCCACCAGCATGTCTAGACGGCCGAACACCGGGGAGCTGTTTTTT.